This is a list of T cell receptor beta chains from one sample in a study of blood T cell repertoires in COVID-19. The data were produced by immunoSEQ multiplex PCR, yet TCRdb's version contains in-frame clones alone and is incomplete. This sample has about 130,000 clones, with over 60% found just once. The sample consisted of peripheral blood. The receptors shown here come from a woman in her 70s with acute or convalescent COVID-19. Each CDR3 is given with its conserved first and last residue. Each record gives: J gene, V gene, D gene, clone size, CDR3 DNA, CDR3 protein. A D gene is named only where the DNA matches it firmly. Expanded clones are given a class, and other clones once, few, many or no size at all.

TRBJ2-3,TRBV3-1/TRBV3-2,.,.,TGTGCCAGCAGCACCACACCCCAGTCAACGCAGTATTTT,CASSTTPQSTQYF
TRBJ1-1,TRBV12-3/TRBV12-4,.,.,TGTGCCAGCAGTTCCCAGGAGAACACTGAAGCTTTCTTT,CASSSQENTEAFF
TRBJ1-6,TRBV6-5,TRBD1,.,TGTGCCAGCAGTTACGGACAGGGAAGGGGATCACCCCTCCACTTT,CASSYGQGRGSPLHF
TRBJ1-5,TRBV5-5,.,.,TGTGCCAGCAGCCCAGGGTGGAGCAATCAGCCCCAGCATTTT,CASSPGWSNQPQHF
TRBJ2-7,TRBV6-2/TRBV6-3,TRBD1,.,TGTGCCAGCAGCAACCCGGGACAGGGGTCCTACGAGCAGTACTTC,CASSNPGQGSYEQYF
TRBJ1-3,TRBV18,.,.,TGTGCCACTGTCGGGTCATCAAACACCATATATTTT,CATVGSSNTIYF
TRBJ2-3,TRBV3-1/TRBV3-2,.,few,TGTGCCAGCAGCAGAGGGGAGGGCACAGATACGCAGTATTTT,CASSRGEGTDTQYF
TRBJ2-3,TRBV5-1,TRBD2,.,TGCGCCAGCAGCTTAAAGGGGACTAGCGGGAATCGGGATACGCAGTATTTT,CASSLKGTSGNRDTQYF
TRBJ2-1,TRBV6-5,TRBD1,.,TGTGCCAGCAGATCTGCAGGGGGTGGCTACAATGAGCAGTTCTTC,CASRSAGGGYNEQFF
TRBJ1-5,TRBV29-1,TRBD1,.,TGCAGCGCTCTTCAGGGGGCAGGGCAGCCCCAGCATTTT,CSALQGAGQPQHF
TRBJ2-7,TRBV3-1/TRBV3-2,.,.,TGTGCCAGCAGCACGGACAGCTACGAGCAGTACTTC,CASSTDSYEQYF